The 8 T cell receptor beta chains below all came from one sample that was sequenced in a study of T cells after yellow fever vaccination. One entry per CDR3 protein results from TCRdb running MiXCR on the 5' RACE reads. The sample contains about 300,000 distinct CDR3 sequences, 8.7% of which appear only once. The sequencing used CD4+ T cells sorted from PBMCs, collected 5 days after the yellow fever booster vaccination. These receptors all come from a man between 18 and 35 years old who received the YFV17D yellow fever vaccine.

V usage is TRBV6-6 and J usage is TRBJ1-1; no definite D call. The CDR3 is 11 amino acids. Germline-derived CDR1 and CDR2 are MNHNY and SVGAGI (reference sequence). V shed 0 bases and J shed 5 bases, with 1 base lying between them. CDR3 amino acids: CASSYSTEAFF. In DNA, the CDR3 is TGTGCCAGCAGTTACTCGACTGAAGCTTTCTTT.

A few counts support this clonotype. The chain recombines TRBV28 with TRBJ2-3, with TRBD2 matching 9 bases. Germline lookup yields CDR1 MDHEN and CDR2 SYDVKM. With 8 bases clipped from V and 6 bases from J, the junction kept 21 bases outside the gene matches. CDR3 size: 18 residues. The CDR3: CASCLALLRGGAEDTQYF. The CDR3 bases are TGTGCCAGCTGCCTAGCCCTCTTACGCGGGGGGGCCGAGGATACGCAGTATTTT.

There are many counts of this clonotype. V usage is TRBV5-1 and J usage is TRBJ2-2; no firm D call. Germline V gene data show CDR1 as SGHRS and CDR2 as YFSETQ. Trimming shortened V by 4 bases and J by 7 bases, and 14 bases separated the two germline ends. The CDR3 length is 14 residues. The CDR3 DNA is TGCGCCAGCAGCACTGTCGAAGGTTACGGGGAGCTGTTTTTT. Translated, it gives CASSTVEGYGELFF.

This clonotype occurred many times. Here the CDR3 reads CASSPRTSGLGTGELFF. Here the CDR3 DNA reads TGTGCCAGCAGCCCCAGGACTAGCGGGTTAGGTACCGGGGAGCTGTTTTTT. The V gene is TRBV9, the J gene TRBJ2-2; 11 bases line up with TRBD2. The CDR3 totals 17 residues. V was clipped by 4 bases and J by 5 bases; unmatched bases: 10. Germline V lookup: CDR1 SGDLS, CDR2 YYNGEE.

The chain carries TRBV2 and TRBJ1-5; maybe TRBD1 (5 bases). The germline CDR1 and CDR2 sequences are SNHLY and FYNNEI. V lost 6 bases and J lost 4, with 16 bases in between. The CDR3 consists of 15 residues. The CDR3 DNA follows: TGTGCCAGCAGCGGCTCGGCCAGGGCGAATCAGCCCCAGCATTTT. The encoded protein is CASSGSARANQPQHF.

The chain carries TRBV5-1 and TRBJ1-2; TRBD1 agrees at 7 bases. After removal of 4 bases from V and 5 bases from J, the junction contained 11 bases not matched to a gene. CDR1 and CDR2 (germline): SGHRS, YFSETQ. This CDR3 region has 15 residues. The CDR3 here is CASSTGTEGRYGYTF. The CDR3 region has the DNA TGCGCCAGCAGCACCGGGACAGAGGGCAGATATGGCTACACCTTC.

The chain is built from TRBV7-6 and TRBJ1-2; D uncertain. The CDR3 loop spans 15 amino acids. Trimming left V 5 bases short and J 1 base short, with 14 bases between. Per the germline V gene, CDR1 is SGHVS and CDR2 is FNYEAQ. Here the CDR3 reads CASSLTTEFNYGYTF. The CDR3, as DNA: TGTGCCAGCAGCCTTACTACAGAGTTTAACTATGGCTACACCTTC.

This clonotype was counted only a few times. J is TRBJ1-4 and V is TRBV23-1, with a possible D match to TRBD1 (5 bases). TRBV23-1 is sorted into the ORF group, with uncertain function. V lost 4 bases and J lost 6, with 21 bases in between. The CDR3 loop spans 17 amino acids. The CDR3 DNA reads TGCGCCAGCAGTCTATCGTTATGGTGGGGGGAAGATGAAAAACTGTTTTTT. This translates into CASSLSLWWGEDEKLFF.